One TCR beta chain is described in this entry. Its matching antigen is unknown. This specimen comes from a study of OX40 agonist ivuxolimab in advanced cancers. At the level of the study: All patients had ivuxolimab intravenously every 2 weeks at 0.01 to 10 mg/kg.

Profiling relied on immunoSEQ multiplex PCR, and the TCRdb table lists in-frame clones only, not all of them. In the table there are tens of thousands of clones, over 60% of which are singletons. Points from the study as a whole: The study observed clonal expansion of CD4+ and CD8+ blood T cells by week 6 at 0.1 to 3.0 mg/kg. The mean number of expanded clones was higher in CD8+ T cells than in CD4+.

V shed 3 bases and J 8 bases; nucleotides not matched to a gene: 12. This CDR3 spans 18 amino acids. Germline CDR1 is SGHRS and CDR2 is YFSETQ. Sample: CD4+ or CD8+ T cells sorted from blood, taken in a trial of the OX40 agonist ivuxolimab. The chain links TRBV5-1 to TRBJ2-1; 15 nucleotides align to TRBD2. This clonotype originated in an adult with an advanced solid tumor such as melanoma, head and neck, liver or kidney cancer. Written as DNA, the CDR3 is TGCGCCAGCAGCTCGGGACTAGCGGGGGGCACACAGGTCCATGAGCAGTTCTTC. This codes for CASSSGLAGGTQVHEQFF.